The T cell receptor beta chain described here comes from a study of blood T cell repertoires in COVID-19. Trimming removed 1 base from V and 0 bases from J, with 10 bases in between. The CDR3 spans 15 residues. Germline CDR1 reads LGHDT; CDR2 reads YNNKEL (reference sequence). In the authors' methods: Reference gene primer amplification yielded estimated nucleated cell counts. Using immunoSEQ multiplex PCR, the repertoire was profiled, and TCRdb retains in-frame clones only, with some absent. V, J and clone size were drawn from that table, and D and trimming were deduced from the DNA. Found here are about 200,000 clones, around 92% of them singletons; the top ten hold roughly 8.4%. Across 24 US areas, participants ranged in age from about 18 to 100 years. Assignment of participants to cohorts was predicated upon participant-reported clinical history.

Sequencing was carried out using PBMCs or T cells enriched from blood (not recorded which). This chain joins TRBV3-1 (or the pseudogene TRBV3-2) and TRBJ2-7, with D maybe TRBD2 (6 bases). The TCR sequence derives from a woman aged 18-30 years who had recovered from COVID-19. CDR3: CASSQARGPSYEQYF. The CDR3 bases are TGTGCCAGCAGCCAAGCGCGGGGCCCCTCCTACGAGCAGTACTTC.